These 10 T cell receptor beta chains came from one sample sequenced in a study of blood T cell repertoires in COVID-19. The data were produced by immunoSEQ multiplex PCR, yet TCRdb's version contains in-frame clones alone and is incomplete. The data contain around 130,000 clones, approximately 71% of them singletons. The specimen was peripheral blood. These receptors originate from a human donor in a cohort sampled during active COVID-19.

This rearrangement joins TRBV7-6 to TRBJ2-7; the D gene is possibly TRBD2 (5 bases). This CDR3 is 14 amino acids long. CDR1 SGHVS and CDR2 FNYEAQ come from the germline V gene. The ends were cut back, 1 base at V and 3 bases at J, with 10 bases in the middle. CDR3 DNA: TGTGCCAGCAGCTTAGATGGCAGCGGCTACGAGCAGTACTTC. This sequence encodes CASSLDGSGYEQYF.

The rearrangement uses TRBV21-1 and TRBJ1-3; the tabulated D call, TRBD1, remains unverified against the DNA. TRBV21-1 is a listed pseudogene. The CDR3 runs to 18 residues. The CDR3 region is CASSKEDKGIGPGNTIYF. The CDR3 nucleotides are TGTGCCAGCAGCAAAGAGGACAAAGGAATTGGCCCTGGAAACACCATATATTTT.

Worth noting for this clone: Within the sample, other DNA sequences also encode this same CDR3. The rearrangement joins TRBV5-1 to TRBJ2-7; TRBD1 matches at 9 bases. V gave up 0 bases and J gave up 4 bases; unmatched junction bases: 5. The CDR3 totals 15 residues. Germline CDR1 SGHRS, CDR2 YFSETQ. Here the CDR3 reads CASSLAGQGPYEQYF. The CDR3 coding sequence is TGCGCCAGCAGCTTGGCCGGACAGGGGCCGTACGAGCAGTACTTC.

CDR3 amino acids: CATGTGQNTEAFF. CDR3 sequence (DNA): TGTGCCACCGGGACAGGGCAAAACACTGAAGCTTTCTTT. The V and J genes are TRBV19 and TRBJ1-1, with TRBD1 identical over 9 bases. CDR1 is LNHDA and CDR2 is SQIVND in the germline V gene (reference sequence). The V and J ends lost 10 bases and 2 bases, in that order; junction bases with no gene match: 5. The CDR3 runs to 13 residues.

The gene calls are TRBV19 and TRBJ2-6; D perhaps matches TRBD1 (6 bases). In germline, CDR1 is LNHDA, CDR2 SQIVND (reference sequence). V dropped 6 bases and J dropped 0 bases, with 18 bases sitting between them. The CDR3 has 18 amino acids. The CDR3 loop is CASSHRAYPVSGANVLTF. The DNA for the CDR3 is TGTGCCAGTAGCCACAGGGCCTATCCTGTCTCTGGGGCCAACGTCCTGACTTTC.

This clone was detected only a few times. The chain recombines TRBV6-1 with TRBJ1-2; no clear D gene. V lost 2 bases to trimming and J lost 0 bases, with 13 bases between them. In germline, CDR1 is MNHNS, CDR2 SASEGT. The CDR3 sequence is 16 residues long. CDR3 amino acids: CASSELTASSNYGYTF. The CDR3 coding sequence is TGTGCCAGCAGTGAATTGACGGCTAGCTCTAACTATGGCTACACCTTC.

In its sample, this clone was seen a few times. The chain combines TRBV14 with TRBJ2-7, with a weak D call TRBD2 (5 bases). Germline V gene lookup returns CDR1 SGHDN and CDR2 FVKESK. With 4 bases removed from V and 7 bases from J, the gap between germline ends came to 20 bases. The CDR3 length is 15 residues. The CDR3 nucleotides are TGTGCCAGCAGCCGGACCGTTCAACCAACGGGGGAGCAGTACTTC. Its protein is CASSRTVQPTGEQYF.

The rearrangement links TRBV18 to TRBJ2-7; D not resolved. This CDR3 region has 13 residues. V shed 1 base and J shed 3 bases, with 7 bases lying between them. CDR1 and CDR2 (germline): KGHSH, LQKENI. The CDR3 loop is CASSPRGGYEQYF. The CDR3 DNA reads as TGTGCCAGCTCACCACGAGGCGGCTACGAGCAGTACTTC.

The chain employs TRBV9 and TRBJ2-7; TRBD2 aligns across 9 bases. Per germline, CDR1 SGDLS and CDR2 YYNGEE. The CDR3 spans 14 residues. V shed 0 bases and J 4 bases; nucleotides not matched to a gene: 2. This CDR3 reads CASSVGGREYEQYF. In DNA form, the CDR3 reads TGTGCCAGCAGCGTAGGCGGGAGGGAGTACGAGCAGTACTTC.

V and J are TRBV4-1 and TRBJ2-7, with 7 bases identical to TRBD2. Germline V CDR1 and CDR2: MGHRA, YSYEKL. The CDR3 is made up of 17 amino acids. Losses at the gene ends were 3 bases for V and 0 bases for J; bases not matched to a gene: 11. The CDR3 is CASSHLLLAEASYEQYF. CDR3 sequence (DNA): TGCGCCAGCAGCCATCTCCTCCTAGCGGAGGCCTCCTACGAGCAGTACTTC.